The present T cell receptor beta chain was sequenced within a study of T-cell reconstitution after alpha-beta-depleted transplantation in children. Germline CDR1 is SGHVS and CDR2 is FQNEAQ. Unmatched junction bases numbered 9, after V lost 6 bases and J lost 3 bases. This CDR3 region has 15 residues. This clonotype was seen at least ten times. Unique molecular identifiers were incorporated during preparation of the TCRbeta library. Each CDR3 protein gets one entry after TCRdb re-called the PCR reads with MiXCR. The table has around 700,000 distinct CDR3 sequences, over 10% seen once. This TCR was sampled from a girl aged 2-10 years with congenital amegakaryocytic thrombocytopenia, due to receive a stem cell transplant. This rearrangement joins TRBV7-8 to TRBJ2-3; 7 bases line up with TRBD1. The sequences come from PBMCs, collected before TCRalphabeta/CD19-depleted stem cell transplant. The CDR3 sequence is CASRSTGEKTDTQYF. In nucleotides, the CDR3 is TGTGCCAGCAGATCAACAGGGGAGAAAACAGATACGCAGTATTTT.